A selection of T cell receptor beta chains follows, all from one sample in a study of T cells after yellow fever vaccination. TCRdb fed the 5' RACE reads into MiXCR, producing one record per CDR3 protein. The profile covers under 600,000 distinct CDR3 sequences, with just over 20% appearing a single time and around 17% taken by the ten largest. The sample here was PBMCs, taken 21 days after the first yellow fever vaccination. The receptors were sampled from a man aged 18 to 29 who received the YFV17D yellow fever vaccine. CDR3s include the opening cysteine and the closing phenylalanine or tryptophan. Each record gives: D gene, J gene, V gene, clone size, CDR3 protein, CDR3 DNA. D genes are given only for firm matches. The size of a clone is reported for some rows only, either as once, few or many, or as a class for expanded clones.

d_call: -
j_call: TRBJ1-2
v_call: TRBV6-1
clone_size: few
cdr3_aa: CASSPNRDYYGYTF
cdr3_nt: TGTGCCAGCAGCCCAAACCGGGACTACTATGGCTACACCTTC

d_call: -
j_call: TRBJ2-3
v_call: TRBV5-1
clone_size: few
cdr3_aa: CASHDRGLSDTQYF
cdr3_nt: TGCGCCAGCCATGACAGGGGACTATCAGATACGCAGTATTTT

d_call: TRBD1
j_call: TRBJ2-5
v_call: TRBV5-1
clone_size: -
cdr3_aa: CASHRGQEQETQYF
cdr3_nt: TGCGCCTCCCACCGGGGACAGGAACAAGAGACCCAGTACTTC

d_call: -
j_call: TRBJ1-2
v_call: TRBV30
clone_size: many
cdr3_aa: CAWSAGHAYGYTF
cdr3_nt: TGTGCCTGGAGTGCAGGGCACGCCTATGGCTACACCTTC

d_call: -
j_call: TRBJ1-1
v_call: TRBV6-5
clone_size: few
cdr3_aa: CASSYVAGNTEAFF
cdr3_nt: TGTGCCAGCAGTTACGTGGCGGGGAACACTGAAGCTTTCTTT

d_call: -
j_call: TRBJ1-4
v_call: TRBV27
clone_size: few
cdr3_aa: CASSLREGNEKLFF
cdr3_nt: TGTGCCAGCAGTTTACGGGAGGGTAATGAAAAACTGTTTTTT

d_call: -
j_call: TRBJ2-7
v_call: TRBV30
clone_size: -
cdr3_aa: CAWSWGAYEQYF
cdr3_nt: TGTGCCTGGTCCTGGGGGGCATACGAGCAGTACTTC

d_call: -
j_call: TRBJ1-2
v_call: TRBV7-2
clone_size: few
cdr3_aa: CASSLALRTTYTF
cdr3_nt: TGTGCCAGCAGCTTAGCGCTTAGGACAACCTACACCTTC

d_call: -
j_call: TRBJ2-1
v_call: TRBV6-2/TRBV6-3
clone_size: few
cdr3_aa: CASTPIGARGYKNEQFF
cdr3_nt: TGTGCCAGCACTCCGATCGGGGCGCGTGGTTACAAAAATGAGCAGTTCTTC

d_call: TRBD1
j_call: TRBJ2-2
v_call: TRBV7-9
clone_size: few
cdr3_aa: CASSGNRGQIGELFF
cdr3_nt: TGTGCCAGCAGCGGGAACAGGGGGCAGATCGGGGAGCTGTTTTTT

d_call: -
j_call: TRBJ2-3
v_call: TRBV5-1
clone_size: -
cdr3_aa: CASGKMSGGVFVDTQYF
cdr3_nt: TGCGCCAGCGGAAAAATGTCCGGGGGCGTCTTTGTAGATACGCAGTATTTT

d_call: TRBD1
j_call: TRBJ2-7
v_call: TRBV11-2
clone_size: -
cdr3_aa: CASSFLTGTGTYEQYF
cdr3_nt: TGTGCCAGCAGCTTCCTAACCGGGACAGGTACCTACGAGCAGTACTTC

d_call: -
j_call: TRBJ1-1
v_call: TRBV18
clone_size: -
cdr3_aa: CASSAGQGGNTEAFF
cdr3_nt: TGTGCCAGCTCGGCAGGGCAAGGCGGAAACACTGAAGCTTTCTTT

d_call: -
j_call: TRBJ1-4
v_call: TRBV10-3
clone_size: -
cdr3_aa: CATQSSNEKLFF
cdr3_nt: TGTGCCACCCAGAGCTCTAATGAAAAACTGTTTTTT

d_call: -
j_call: TRBJ1-6
v_call: TRBV18
clone_size: few
cdr3_aa: CASSPGRDNSPLHF
cdr3_nt: TGTGCCAGCTCACCGGGGAGAGATAATTCACCCCTCCACTTT

d_call: -
j_call: TRBJ2-1
v_call: TRBV7-6
clone_size: few
cdr3_aa: CASSLLAHYNEQFF
cdr3_nt: TGTGCCAGCAGCTTACTAGCACATTACAATGAGCAGTTCTTC

d_call: -
j_call: TRBJ1-4
v_call: TRBV7-2
clone_size: -
cdr3_aa: CASSLGGGINEKLFF
cdr3_nt: TGTGCCAGCAGCTTAGGGGGTGGGATTAATGAAAAACTGTTTTTT

d_call: TRBD2
j_call: TRBJ2-1
v_call: TRBV14
clone_size: -
cdr3_aa: CASSHRPVAGWQSSYNEQFF
cdr3_nt: TGTGCCAGCAGCCACCGTCCGGTAGCGGGGTGGCAAAGCTCCTACAATGAGCAGTTCTTC

d_call: TRBD2
j_call: TRBJ2-3
v_call: TRBV15
clone_size: -
cdr3_aa: CATSRVTSGPDTQYF
cdr3_nt: TGTGCCACCAGCAGAGTAACTAGCGGCCCAGATACGCAGTATTTT

d_call: TRBD1
j_call: TRBJ2-5
v_call: TRBV7-6
clone_size: -
cdr3_aa: CASSRQGGSETQYF
cdr3_nt: TGTGCCAGCAGCCGACAGGGGGGGTCAGAGACCCAGTACTTC

d_call: -
j_call: TRBJ2-2
v_call: TRBV10-3
clone_size: few
cdr3_aa: CAMVKESTGELFF
cdr3_nt: TGTGCCATGGTCAAGGAGAGCACCGGGGAGCTGTTTTTT

d_call: -
j_call: TRBJ2-5
v_call: TRBV12-3/TRBV12-4
clone_size: few
cdr3_aa: CASSPLPGFEGTQYF
cdr3_nt: TGTGCCAGCAGCCCTCTCCCGGGGTTTGAAGGGACCCAGTACTTC

d_call: TRBD2
j_call: TRBJ2-5
v_call: TRBV5-1
clone_size: -
cdr3_aa: CASSSTSGAETQYF
cdr3_nt: TGCGCCAGCAGCAGCACTAGCGGGGCTGAGACCCAGTACTTC

d_call: -
j_call: TRBJ1-1
v_call: TRBV25-1
clone_size: -
cdr3_aa: CASSDDRVFFTEAFF
cdr3_nt: TGTGCCAGCAGTGACGACAGAGTTTTCTTCACTGAAGCTTTCTTT

d_call: TRBD1
j_call: TRBJ2-3
v_call: TRBV10-2
clone_size: -
cdr3_aa: CASPRFEPGQGVVSTDTQYF
cdr3_nt: TGCGCCAGCCCACGCTTTGAACCGGGACAGGGAGTGGTCAGCACAGATACGCAGTATTTT

d_call: -
j_call: TRBJ1-1
v_call: TRBV20-1
clone_size: many
cdr3_aa: CSARKVPNTEAFF
cdr3_nt: TGCAGTGCTCGCAAGGTCCCTAACACTGAAGCTTTCTTT

d_call: -
j_call: TRBJ2-6
v_call: TRBV23-1
clone_size: -
cdr3_aa: CASSQYAGGFSGANVLTF
cdr3_nt: TGCGCCAGCAGTCAGTACGCGGGCGGCTTCTCTGGGGCCAACGTCCTGACTTTC

d_call: TRBD1
j_call: TRBJ1-1
v_call: TRBV7-6
clone_size: -
cdr3_aa: CASSAAPRGLPEAFF
cdr3_nt: TGTGCCAGCAGCGCCGCCCCCAGGGGGCTCCCTGAAGCTTTCTTT

d_call: -
j_call: TRBJ2-5
v_call: TRBV12-3/TRBV12-4
clone_size: -
cdr3_aa: CASSFRDKQETQYF
cdr3_nt: TGTGCCAGCAGTTTCCGGGACAAGCAAGAGACCCAGTACTTC

d_call: -
j_call: TRBJ1-1
v_call: TRBV7-9
clone_size: few
cdr3_aa: CASSLLGDSPTEAFF
cdr3_nt: TGTGCCAGCAGCTTATTAGGGGACTCCCCCACTGAAGCTTTCTTT

d_call: -
j_call: TRBJ2-5
v_call: TRBV2
clone_size: few
cdr3_aa: CASTSLFLETQYF
cdr3_nt: TGTGCCAGCACGAGCCTGTTTTTGGAGACCCAGTACTTC

d_call: -
j_call: TRBJ1-1
v_call: TRBV5-1
clone_size: few
cdr3_aa: CASGLEMNTEAFF
cdr3_nt: TGCGCCAGCGGATTAGAAATGAACACTGAAGCTTTCTTT

d_call: TRBD2
j_call: TRBJ2-4
v_call: TRBV7-6
clone_size: -
cdr3_aa: CASSLGVRGTSAKNIQYF
cdr3_nt: TGTGCCAGCAGCTTAGGAGTAAGGGGGACTAGTGCCAAAAACATTCAGTACTTC

d_call: TRBD1
j_call: TRBJ1-4
v_call: TRBV7-9
clone_size: -
cdr3_aa: CASSLGQGALNEKLFF
cdr3_nt: TGTGCCAGCAGCTTAGGACAGGGAGCCCTTAATGAAAAACTGTTTTTT

d_call: -
j_call: TRBJ2-7
v_call: TRBV20-1
clone_size: -
cdr3_aa: CSAPLTKYEQYF
cdr3_nt: TGCAGTGCTCCTCTAACCAAATACGAGCAGTACTTC

d_call: TRBD2
j_call: TRBJ2-3
v_call: TRBV7-2
clone_size: -
cdr3_aa: CASSLIAGVTDTQYF
cdr3_nt: TGTGCCAGCAGCTTAATAGCGGGGGTCACAGATACGCAGTATTTT

d_call: TRBD1
j_call: TRBJ2-1
v_call: TRBV10-3
clone_size: few
cdr3_aa: CATRPGTGAGEQFF
cdr3_nt: TGTGCCACGCGACCAGGGACAGGGGCCGGCGAGCAGTTCTTC

d_call: -
j_call: TRBJ2-3
v_call: TRBV29-1
clone_size: few
cdr3_aa: CSVAEWTATDTQYF
cdr3_nt: TGCAGCGTCGCCGAGTGGACTGCCACAGATACGCAGTATTTT

d_call: TRBD1
j_call: TRBJ2-5
v_call: TRBV5-5
clone_size: -
cdr3_aa: CASSYGTGPETQYF
cdr3_nt: TGTGCCAGCAGCTATGGGACAGGGCCAGAGACCCAGTACTTC

d_call: -
j_call: TRBJ2-7
v_call: TRBV6-2/TRBV6-3
clone_size: -
cdr3_aa: CASSLLFSYEQYF
cdr3_nt: TGTGCCAGCAGCCTTCTATTTTCCTACGAGCAGTACTTC

d_call: TRBD2
j_call: TRBJ2-5
v_call: TRBV20-1
clone_size: -
cdr3_aa: CCARSPGTSGGETQYF
cdr3_nt: TGCTGTGCTAGATCTCCCGGGACTAGCGGGGGAGAGACCCAGTACTTC

d_call: -
j_call: TRBJ2-5
v_call: TRBV13
clone_size: once
cdr3_aa: CASSLLLETQYF
cdr3_nt: TGTGCCAGCAGCTTACTTCTTGAGACCCAGTACTTC

d_call: -
j_call: TRBJ2-7
v_call: TRBV9
clone_size: few
cdr3_aa: CASSVAAGAEQYF
cdr3_nt: TGTGCCAGCAGCGTAGCGGCAGGGGCCGAGCAGTACTTC

d_call: TRBD2
j_call: TRBJ2-5
v_call: TRBV12-3/TRBV12-4
clone_size: -
cdr3_aa: CASSPTLAGGETQYF
cdr3_nt: TGTGCCAGCAGTCCTACACTAGCGGGGGGAGAGACCCAGTACTTC

d_call: -
j_call: TRBJ1-6
v_call: TRBV5-1
clone_size: few
cdr3_aa: CASSLVFSPLDNSPLHF
cdr3_nt: TGCGCCAGCAGCTTGGTATTCTCGCCGCTGGATAATTCACCCCTCCACTTT

d_call: -
j_call: TRBJ1-1
v_call: TRBV20-1
clone_size: -
cdr3_aa: CSARDYRGFTEAFF
cdr3_nt: TGCAGTGCTAGAGATTATCGGGGGTTCACTGAAGCTTTCTTT

d_call: -
j_call: TRBJ2-5
v_call: TRBV11-2
clone_size: many
cdr3_aa: CASSPPAGGQETQYF
cdr3_nt: TGTGCCAGCAGCCCCCCCGCCGGGGGCCAAGAGACCCAGTACTTC

d_call: -
j_call: TRBJ2-3
v_call: TRBV12-5
clone_size: -
cdr3_aa: CASGFTGSDTQYF
cdr3_nt: TGTGCTAGTGGTTTCACCGGGTCAGATACGCAGTATTTT

d_call: TRBD1
j_call: TRBJ1-1
v_call: TRBV7-3
clone_size: few
cdr3_aa: CASRPTGGWGTEAFF
cdr3_nt: TGTGCCAGCAGACCGACAGGGGGATGGGGCACTGAAGCTTTCTTT

d_call: TRBD2
j_call: TRBJ2-3
v_call: TRBV11-2
clone_size: -
cdr3_aa: CASSRLPSGYPSTDTQYF
cdr3_nt: TGTGCCAGCAGCCGGCTGCCTAGCGGGTACCCTAGCACAGATACGCAGTATTTT

d_call: -
j_call: TRBJ1-5
v_call: TRBV15
clone_size: -
cdr3_aa: CATSREWDGQPQHF
cdr3_nt: TGTGCCACCAGCAGAGAGTGGGACGGTCAGCCCCAGCATTTT

d_call: TRBD2
j_call: TRBJ2-1
v_call: TRBV6-1
clone_size: few
cdr3_aa: CASSGGSGASYNEQFF
cdr3_nt: TGTGCCAGCAGCGGGGGTAGCGGGGCCTCCTACAATGAGCAGTTCTTC

d_call: TRBD1
j_call: TRBJ1-5
v_call: TRBV28
clone_size: -
cdr3_aa: CASSFHDRDQPQHF
cdr3_nt: TGTGCCAGCAGTTTCCACGACAGGGATCAGCCCCAGCATTTT